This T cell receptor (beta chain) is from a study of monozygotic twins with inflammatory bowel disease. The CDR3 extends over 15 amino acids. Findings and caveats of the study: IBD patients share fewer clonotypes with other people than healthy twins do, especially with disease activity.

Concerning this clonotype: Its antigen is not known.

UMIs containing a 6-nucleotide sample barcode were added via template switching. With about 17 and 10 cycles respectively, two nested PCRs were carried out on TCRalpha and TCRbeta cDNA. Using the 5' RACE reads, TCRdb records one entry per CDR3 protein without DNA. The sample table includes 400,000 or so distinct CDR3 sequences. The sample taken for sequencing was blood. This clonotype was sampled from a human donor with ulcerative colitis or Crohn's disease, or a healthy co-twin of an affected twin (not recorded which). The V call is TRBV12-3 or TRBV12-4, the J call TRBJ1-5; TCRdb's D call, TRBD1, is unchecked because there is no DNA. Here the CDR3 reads CASSFQGLSNQPQHF.